The T cell receptor beta chain under discussion was sequenced for a study of cytomegalovirus exposure and HLA in healthy donors. Study-level information: Sequencing of 150 million to 200 million T cells in an earlier analysis found under 120 million unique TCR beta sequences. The early release's HLA-typed donors yielded 70 million to 85 million unique TCRs.

Study conclusions and caveats: It was reportedly the case that the classifier diagnosed cytomegalovirus status with high specificity and sensitivity.

J gave up 4 bases and V 4 bases, and 7 bases lay outside the gene matches. Looked up from germline, CDR1 is SGHNT and CDR2 is YYREEE (reference sequence). The CDR3 is 15 amino acids. Remarks on this clone: Its target is unknown.

The primer mix had 60 Vbeta and 13 Jbeta primers. Assay used: immunoSEQ multiplex PCR; TCRdb lists only in-frame clones, some missing. Among approximately 44,000 clones listed, 75% to 90% were seen once. The source of this sequence is a woman aged 40 to 50 in good health and CMV-seropositive. J is TRBJ2-1 and V is TRBV5-4; 8 nucleotides line up with TRBD1. What was sequenced was PBMCs. CDR3 amino acids: CASSGRDRIYNEQFF. The CDR3, as DNA: TGTGCCAGCAGCGGCCGGGACAGGATATACAATGAGCAGTTCTTC.